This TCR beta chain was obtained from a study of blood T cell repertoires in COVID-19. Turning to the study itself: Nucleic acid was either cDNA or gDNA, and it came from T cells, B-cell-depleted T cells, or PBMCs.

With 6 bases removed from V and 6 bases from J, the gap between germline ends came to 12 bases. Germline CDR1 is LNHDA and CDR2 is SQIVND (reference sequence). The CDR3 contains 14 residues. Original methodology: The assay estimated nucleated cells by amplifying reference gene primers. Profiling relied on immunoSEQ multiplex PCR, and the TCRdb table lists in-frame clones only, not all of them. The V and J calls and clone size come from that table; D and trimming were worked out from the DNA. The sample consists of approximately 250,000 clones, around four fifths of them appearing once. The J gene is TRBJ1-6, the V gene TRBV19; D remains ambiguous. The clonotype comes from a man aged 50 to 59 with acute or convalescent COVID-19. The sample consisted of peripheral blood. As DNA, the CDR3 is TGTGCCAGTAGACTCTGGGGAGTTAATTCACCCCTCCACTTT. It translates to CASRLWGVNSPLHF. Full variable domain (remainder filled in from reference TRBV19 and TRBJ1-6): DGGITQSPKYLFRKEGQNVTLSCEQNLNHDAMYWYRQDPGQGLRLIYYSQIVNDFQKGDIAEGYSVSREKKESFPLTVTSAQKNPTAFYLCASRLWGVNSPLHFGNGTRLTVT.